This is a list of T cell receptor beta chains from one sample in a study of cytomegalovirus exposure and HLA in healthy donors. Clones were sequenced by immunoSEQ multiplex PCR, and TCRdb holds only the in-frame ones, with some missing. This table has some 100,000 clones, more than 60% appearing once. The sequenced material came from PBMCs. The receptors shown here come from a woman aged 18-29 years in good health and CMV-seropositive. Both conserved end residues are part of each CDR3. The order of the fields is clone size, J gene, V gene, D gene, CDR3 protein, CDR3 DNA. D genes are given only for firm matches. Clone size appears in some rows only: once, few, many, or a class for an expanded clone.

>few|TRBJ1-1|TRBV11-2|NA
CASSQRQPNTEAFF
TGTGCCAGCAGCCAACGACAGCCGAACACTGAAGCTTTCTTT
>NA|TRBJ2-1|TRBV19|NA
CASSAATSYNEQFF
TGTGCCAGTAGTGCCGCTACTAGTTACAATGAGCAGTTCTTC
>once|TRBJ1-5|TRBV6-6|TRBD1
CASSYRDRDGQPQHF
TGTGCCAGCAGTTACCGGGACAGGGACGGACAGCCCCAGCATTTT
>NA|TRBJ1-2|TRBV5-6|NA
CASRGRVGYGYTF
TGTGCCAGCAGGGGCAGGGTGGGGTATGGCTACACCTTC
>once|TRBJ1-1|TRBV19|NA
CASSWVAGGNTEAFF
TGTGCCAGTAGTTGGGTAGCTGGAGGGAACACTGAAGCTTTCTTT
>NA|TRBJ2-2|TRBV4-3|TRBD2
CASSQEAGGANTGELFF
TGCGCCAGCAGCCAAGAGGCCGGGGGGGCGAACACCGGGGAGCTGTTTTTT
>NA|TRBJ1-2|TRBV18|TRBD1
CASSPPSAGGDYGYTF
TGTGCCAGCTCACCACCGTCGGCAGGGGGCGACTATGGCTACACCTTC
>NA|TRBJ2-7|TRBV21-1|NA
CASSKGGGSEQYF
TGTGCCAGCAGCAAAGGGGGGGGGAGCGAGCAGTACTTC
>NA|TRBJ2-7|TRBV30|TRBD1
CAWNDQGADEQYF
TGTGCCTGGAACGACCAGGGGGCCGACGAGCAGTACTTC
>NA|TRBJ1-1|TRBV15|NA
CATSPDRGRGNTEAFF
TGTGCCACCAGCCCAGATCGGGGCAGGGGGAACACTGAAGCTTTCTTT
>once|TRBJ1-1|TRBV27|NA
CASSFKSEAFF
TGTGCCAGCAGTTTTAAGAGTGAAGCTTTCTTT
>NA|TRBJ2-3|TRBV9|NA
CASSALLTVGTDTQYF
TGTGCCAGCAGCGCCCTTTTGACAGTTGGTACAGATACGCAGTATTTT
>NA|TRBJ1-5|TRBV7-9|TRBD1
CASSTGTGVQPQHF
TGTGCCAGCAGCACAGGGACAGGGGTTCAGCCCCAGCATTTT
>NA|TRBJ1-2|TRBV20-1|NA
CSARAGVGYTF
TGCAGTGCTAGAGCCGGAGTTGGCTACACCTTC
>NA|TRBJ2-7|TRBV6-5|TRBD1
CASGRDRGHEQYF
TGTGCCAGCGGGAGAGACAGGGGCCACGAGCAGTACTTC
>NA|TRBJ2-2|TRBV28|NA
CASSLPVGELFF
TGTGCCAGCAGTTTACCGGTCGGGGAGCTGTTTTTT
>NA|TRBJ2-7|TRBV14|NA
CASSRAGGHEQYF
TGTGCCAGCAGCCGCGCCGGGGGGCACGAGCAGTACTTC
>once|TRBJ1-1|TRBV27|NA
CASSLLRGNTEAFF
TGTGCCAGCAGTTTACTCCGGGGGAACACTGAAGCTTTCTTT
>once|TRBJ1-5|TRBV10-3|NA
CAISESLEPGQPQHF
TGTGCCATCAGTGAGTCGTTGGAACCAGGTCAGCCCCAGCATTTT
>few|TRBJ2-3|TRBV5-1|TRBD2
CASSLATSPLTDTQYF
TGCGCCAGCAGCTTGGCGACTAGCCCTCTCACAGATACGCAGTATTTT
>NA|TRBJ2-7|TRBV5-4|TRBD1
CASSLEQGAGEQYF
TGTGCCAGCAGCTTGGAACAGGGGGCGGGAGAGCAGTACTTC
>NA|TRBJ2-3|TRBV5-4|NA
CASSSDRLLDTQYF
TGTGCCAGCAGCTCGGACAGACTCCTTGATACGCAGTATTTT
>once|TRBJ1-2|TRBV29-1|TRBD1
CSVEGTGFPNYGYTF
TGCAGCGTTGAAGGGACAGGGTTCCCTAACTATGGCTACACCTTC
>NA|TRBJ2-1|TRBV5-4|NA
CASSLVTGRNNEQFF
TGTGCCAGCAGCTTGGTGACAGGGAGGAACAATGAGCAGTTCTTC
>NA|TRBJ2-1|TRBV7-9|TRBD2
CASSASGFSYNEQFF
TGTGCCAGCAGCGCTAGCGGTTTCTCCTACAATGAGCAGTTCTTC
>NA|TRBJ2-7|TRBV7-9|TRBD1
CASSYRGLEEQYF
TGTGCCAGCAGCTACAGGGGGTTGGAGGAGCAGTACTTC
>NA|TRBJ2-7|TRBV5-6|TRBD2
CASSLPGGSLYEQYF
TGTGCCAGCAGCTTGCCAGGCGGGAGTCTTTACGAGCAGTACTTC
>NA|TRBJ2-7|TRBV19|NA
CASSIANSPSYEQYF
TGTGCCAGTAGTATAGCAAACAGTCCCTCCTACGAGCAGTACTTC
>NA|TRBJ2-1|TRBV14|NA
CASNQVGRSNGEQFF
TGTGCCAGCAACCAAGTAGGCCGGAGCAACGGTGAGCAGTTCTTC
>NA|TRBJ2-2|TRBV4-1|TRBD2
CASSPEREGLGELFF
TGCGCCAGCAGCCCAGAGCGGGAGGGCCTCGGGGAGCTGTTTTTT
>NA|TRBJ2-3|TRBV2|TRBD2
CASKRERLDTQYF
TGTGCCAGCAAGCGGGAGAGACTGGATACGCAGTATTTT
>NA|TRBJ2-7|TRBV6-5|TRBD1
CASGSSTGESYEQYF
TGTGCCAGCGGGTCAAGCACAGGGGAATCCTACGAGCAGTACTTC
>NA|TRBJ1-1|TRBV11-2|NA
CASSLGSGAGTEAFF
TGTGCCAGCAGCTTAGGGTCAGGGGCTGGCACTGAAGCTTTCTTT
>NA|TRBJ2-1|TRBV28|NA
CASWDSNNNEQFF
TGTGCCAGCTGGGACTCGAACAACAATGAGCAGTTCTTC